This T cell receptor beta chain was profiled in a study of blood T cell repertoires in COVID-19. The protocol was immunoSEQ multiplex PCR, while the TCRdb copy is restricted to in-frame clones and leaves out a portion. The sample includes over 70,000 clones, around 87% of them seen just once. V was trimmed by 2 bases and J by 4 bases, leaving 15 bases between them. The CDR3 length is 17 residues. Germline values: CDR1 MRHNA, CDR2 SNTAGT. The TCR sequence derives from a human donor in a cohort sampled during active COVID-19. Sequenced input: peripheral blood. The chain joins TRBV6-4 to TRBJ1-6; D not certain. The CDR3 region has the DNA TGTGCCAGCAGTGACAGCTCCCGAGGAGGTTATAATTCACCCCTCCACTTT. Its protein product is CASSDSSRGGYNSPLHF.